This T cell receptor (beta chain) stems from a study of beta chain features in type 1 diabetes. This clone was detected only a few times. Germline lookup yields CDR1 SGDLS and CDR2 YYNGEE. The CDR3 has 14 amino acids. Trimming stripped 0 bases from V and 3 bases from J, with 8 bases between. TCRB transcripts that were expressed got sequenced, as all of the isolated RNA had been reverse transcribed. Assay used: immunoSEQ multiplex PCR; TCRdb lists only in-frame clones, some missing. The table has over 500,000 clones, around 16% seen once; the top ten hold 0.093%. The receptor was derived from a man between 18 and 35 years old in good health. This rearrangement joins TRBV9 to TRBJ2-3; D remains ambiguous. The sequenced sample was naive CD4+ T cells from blood. The CDR3: CASSVGLLTDTQYF. The CDR3 coding sequence is TGTGCCAGCAGCGTAGGGTTATTAACAGATACGCAGTATTTT. Looking up the rest from reference TRBV9 and TRBJ2-3 gives the full variable domain: DSGVTQTPKHLITATGQRVTLRCSPRSGDLSVYWYQQSLDQGLQFLIQYYNGEERAKGNILERFSAQQFPDLHSELNLSSLELGDSALYFCASSVGLLTDTQYFGPGTRLTVL.